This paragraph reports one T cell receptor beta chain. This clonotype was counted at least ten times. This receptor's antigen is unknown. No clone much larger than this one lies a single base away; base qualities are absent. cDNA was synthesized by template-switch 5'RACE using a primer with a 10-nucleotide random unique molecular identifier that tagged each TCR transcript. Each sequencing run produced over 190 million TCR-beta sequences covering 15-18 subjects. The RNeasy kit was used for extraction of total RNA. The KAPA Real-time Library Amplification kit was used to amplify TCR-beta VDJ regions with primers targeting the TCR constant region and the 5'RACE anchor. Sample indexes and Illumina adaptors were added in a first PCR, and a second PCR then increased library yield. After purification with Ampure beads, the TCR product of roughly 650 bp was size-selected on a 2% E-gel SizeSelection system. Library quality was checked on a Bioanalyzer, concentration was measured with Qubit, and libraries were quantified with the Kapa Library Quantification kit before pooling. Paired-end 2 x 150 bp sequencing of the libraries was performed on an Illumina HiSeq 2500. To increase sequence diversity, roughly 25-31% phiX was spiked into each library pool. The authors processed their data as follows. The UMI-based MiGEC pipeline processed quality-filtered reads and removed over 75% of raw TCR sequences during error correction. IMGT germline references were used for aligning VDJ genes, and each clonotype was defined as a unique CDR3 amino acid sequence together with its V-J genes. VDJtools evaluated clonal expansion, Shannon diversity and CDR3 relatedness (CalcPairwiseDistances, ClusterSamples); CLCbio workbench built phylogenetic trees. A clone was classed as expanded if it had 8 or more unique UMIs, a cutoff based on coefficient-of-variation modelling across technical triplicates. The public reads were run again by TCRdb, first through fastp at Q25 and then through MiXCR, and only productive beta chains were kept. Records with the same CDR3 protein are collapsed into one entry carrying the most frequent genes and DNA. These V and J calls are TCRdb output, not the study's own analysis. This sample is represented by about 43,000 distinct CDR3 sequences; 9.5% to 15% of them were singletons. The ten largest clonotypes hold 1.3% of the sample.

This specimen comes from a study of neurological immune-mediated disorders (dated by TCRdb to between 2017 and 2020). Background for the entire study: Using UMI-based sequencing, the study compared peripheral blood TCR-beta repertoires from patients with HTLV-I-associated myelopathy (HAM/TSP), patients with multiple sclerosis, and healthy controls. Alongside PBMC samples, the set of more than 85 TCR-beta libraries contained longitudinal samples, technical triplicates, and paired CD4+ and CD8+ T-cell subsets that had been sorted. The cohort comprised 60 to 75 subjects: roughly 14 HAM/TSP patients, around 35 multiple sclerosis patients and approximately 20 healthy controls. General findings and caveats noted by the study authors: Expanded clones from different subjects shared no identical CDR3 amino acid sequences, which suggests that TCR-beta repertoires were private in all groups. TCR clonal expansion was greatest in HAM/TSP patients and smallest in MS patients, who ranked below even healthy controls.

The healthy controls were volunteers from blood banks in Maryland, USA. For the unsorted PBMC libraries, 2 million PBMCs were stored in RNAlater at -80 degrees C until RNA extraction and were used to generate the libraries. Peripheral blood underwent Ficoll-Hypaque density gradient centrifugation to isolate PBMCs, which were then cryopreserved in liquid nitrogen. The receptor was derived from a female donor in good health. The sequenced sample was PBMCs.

The nucleotide sequence reads as follows: TGTGCCAGCAGTGAAACAGGGAGCGAGCAGTACTTC. It translates as CASSETGSEQYF. The sequence joins TRBV25-1 to TRBJ2-7; a weak D assignment points to TRBD1 (6 bases agree). The CDR3 starts with the cysteine, ends with the phenylalanine, and has 12 residues. The CDR3 DNA has 36 bases and is translated from base 1. The germline V gene specifies MGHDK as CDR1 and SYGVNS as CDR2. V lost 2 bases and J lost 6 bases; the stretch between them is 8 bases long.